The rows below give T cell receptor beta chains drawn from one sample of a study of cytomegalovirus exposure and HLA in healthy donors. Sequencing used immunoSEQ multiplex PCR; TCRdb keeps in-frame clones, though not all of them. The repertoire holds some 110,000 clones, less than 80% seen once, with about 2.2% in the top ten. Sequenced material: PBMCs. The receptors here all came from a woman aged 30 to 39 in good health and CMV-seronegative. Each CDR3 is given with its conserved first and last residue. Each record gives: CDR3 DNA, CDR3 protein, clone size, V gene, J gene, D gene. The D gene is left open where the match is weak. Clone size is shown for a subset of rows, as once, few, many or a class of expanded clone.

CDR3nt: TGTGCCAGCAGCTTATCTCCTAATGAGCAGTTCTTC
CDR3aa: CASSLSPNEQFF
abundance: -
v_gene: TRBV11-2
j_gene: TRBJ2-1
d_gene: -

CDR3nt: TGTGCCAGCAGCTCCCTGGACTGGTCATCCTACAATGAGCAGTTCTTC
CDR3aa: CASSSLDWSSYNEQFF
abundance: -
v_gene: TRBV7-9
j_gene: TRBJ2-1
d_gene: -

CDR3nt: TGCGCCAGCAGCCCCCGGGGGACTAGCGGGGAGCTTTACGAGCAGTACTTC
CDR3aa: CASSPRGTSGELYEQYF
abundance: few
v_gene: TRBV5-1
j_gene: TRBJ2-7
d_gene: TRBD2

CDR3nt: TGCAGCGTTGGGAATACAGACAATCAGCCCCAGCATTTT
CDR3aa: CSVGNTDNQPQHF
abundance: -
v_gene: TRBV29-1
j_gene: TRBJ1-5
d_gene: -

CDR3nt: TGTGCCAGCAGCTGGGGACTAGCGGATCATAGCACAGATACGCAGTATTTT
CDR3aa: CASSWGLADHSTDTQYF
abundance: -
v_gene: TRBV5-4
j_gene: TRBJ2-3
d_gene: TRBD2

CDR3nt: TGTGCCAGCAGCGCTACTCTAGCGGGATTCGCCGATACGCAGTATTTT
CDR3aa: CASSATLAGFADTQYF
abundance: -
v_gene: TRBV7-8
j_gene: TRBJ2-3
d_gene: TRBD2

CDR3nt: TGCGCCAGCAGGCTTCAGGGGGCGCCGGAAGAGACCCAGTACTTC
CDR3aa: CASRLQGAPEETQYF
abundance: -
v_gene: TRBV5-1
j_gene: TRBJ2-5
d_gene: TRBD1

CDR3nt: TGCGCCAGCAGCCCCGGGGTGGCGGGAGAAAAATTCTCCTACGAGCAGTACTTC
CDR3aa: CASSPGVAGEKFSYEQYF
abundance: -
v_gene: TRBV4-3
j_gene: TRBJ2-7
d_gene: TRBD2

CDR3nt: TGCGCCAGCAGCCTGACGTCTGGACAGACAGACAATGAGCAGTTCTTC
CDR3aa: CASSLTSGQTDNEQFF
abundance: -
v_gene: TRBV5-1
j_gene: TRBJ2-1
d_gene: -

CDR3nt: TGTGCCAGCAGCTTAACCAGGGAAGGCAATCAGCCCCAGCATTTT
CDR3aa: CASSLTREGNQPQHF
abundance: -
v_gene: TRBV13
j_gene: TRBJ1-5
d_gene: -

CDR3nt: TGTGCCAGCAGCGAGGGGGCACAGGACGGCTTCAATGGCTACACCTTC
CDR3aa: CASSEGAQDGFNGYTF
abundance: few
v_gene: TRBV9
j_gene: TRBJ1-2
d_gene: TRBD1

CDR3nt: TGTGCCAGCAGTATTACAGGATTTACTTTCACTGAAGCTTTCTTT
CDR3aa: CASSITGFTFTEAFF
abundance: -
v_gene: TRBV28
j_gene: TRBJ1-1
d_gene: -

CDR3nt: TGTGCCAGCTCACCACCGGTGGCAGCGACGCCCCGGGGAAAACTGTTTTTT
CDR3aa: CASSPPVAATPRGKLFF
abundance: -
v_gene: TRBV18
j_gene: TRBJ1-4
d_gene: -

CDR3nt: TGTGCCAGCAGCGTAGAGGGAGATACTGAAGCTTTCTTT
CDR3aa: CASSVEGDTEAFF
abundance: -
v_gene: TRBV9
j_gene: TRBJ1-1
d_gene: -

CDR3nt: TGTGCCAGCTCCCCGGGGGGAGTAGATACGCAGTATTTT
CDR3aa: CASSPGGVDTQYF
abundance: -
v_gene: TRBV7-9
j_gene: TRBJ2-3
d_gene: TRBD2

CDR3nt: TGTGCCAGCAGCCCACAGGGGTACAATGAGCAGTTCTTC
CDR3aa: CASSPQGYNEQFF
abundance: few
v_gene: TRBV7-3
j_gene: TRBJ2-1
d_gene: TRBD1

CDR3nt: TGTGCCAGCAGCCAGGCTGCTACAGGGGGCAGTAGCTATGGCTACACCTTC
CDR3aa: CASSQAATGGSSYGYTF
abundance: -
v_gene: TRBV4-2
j_gene: TRBJ1-2
d_gene: TRBD1

CDR3nt: TGTGCCAGCAGCCTCGGACTCGACCTTCCCGGAAACATTCAGTACTTC
CDR3aa: CASSLGLDLPGNIQYF
abundance: few
v_gene: TRBV5-4
j_gene: TRBJ2-4
d_gene: -

CDR3nt: TGTGCCAGTAGTCAGACAGGGGGCAGTCAGCCCCAGCATTTT
CDR3aa: CASSQTGGSQPQHF
abundance: -
v_gene: TRBV19
j_gene: TRBJ1-5
d_gene: TRBD1

CDR3nt: TGTGCCAGCAGCCAAGGACAGGGAAGTCTCAATCAGCCCCAGCATTTT
CDR3aa: CASSQGQGSLNQPQHF
abundance: -
v_gene: TRBV7-9
j_gene: TRBJ1-5
d_gene: TRBD1

CDR3nt: TGTGCCAGCAGCCTGCGACAGGAGAACACTGAAGCTTTCTTT
CDR3aa: CASSLRQENTEAFF
abundance: -
v_gene: TRBV7-9
j_gene: TRBJ1-1
d_gene: -

CDR3nt: TGTGCCAGCAGCTTGGAGTCCCGCGGCGAAAAACTGTTTTTT
CDR3aa: CASSLESRGEKLFF
abundance: -
v_gene: TRBV11-1
j_gene: TRBJ1-4
d_gene: -

CDR3nt: TGTGCCAGCAGCCACGGGACTAGCGGGACACAGTTCTTC
CDR3aa: CASSHGTSGTQFF
abundance: once
v_gene: TRBV7-3
j_gene: TRBJ2-1
d_gene: TRBD2

CDR3nt: TGTGCCAGCACCGACCCCGGGAGGGCCCCCTACGAGCAGTACTTC
CDR3aa: CASTDPGRAPYEQYF
abundance: -
v_gene: TRBV6-6
j_gene: TRBJ2-7
d_gene: TRBD2

CDR3nt: TGTGCCAGCAGCCTACAGGGTGAGACCCAGTACTTC
CDR3aa: CASSLQGETQYF
abundance: few
v_gene: TRBV6-1
j_gene: TRBJ2-5
d_gene: -

CDR3nt: TGTGCCAGCAGCCAAAGGGGAACGGAGACCCAGTACTTC
CDR3aa: CASSQRGTETQYF
abundance: -
v_gene: TRBV14
j_gene: TRBJ2-5
d_gene: -

CDR3nt: TGTGCCAGCAGCGCCGGTCTCCTGACAGATACGCAGTATTTT
CDR3aa: CASSAGLLTDTQYF
abundance: few
v_gene: TRBV9
j_gene: TRBJ2-3
d_gene: -

CDR3nt: TGCGCCAGCAGCTTGGCAGGGGAGGGGAACACTGAAGCTTTCTTT
CDR3aa: CASSLAGEGNTEAFF
abundance: few
v_gene: TRBV5-1
j_gene: TRBJ1-1
d_gene: -

CDR3nt: TGTGCCAGCAGTTCCATGAATCAGCCCCAGCATTTT
CDR3aa: CASSSMNQPQHF
abundance: -
v_gene: TRBV28
j_gene: TRBJ1-5
d_gene: -

CDR3nt: TGTGCCAGCAGGGGGATAGGGCGGGAGAGGTACGAGCAGTACTTC
CDR3aa: CASRGIGRERYEQYF
abundance: -
v_gene: TRBV7-8
j_gene: TRBJ2-7
d_gene: TRBD2

CDR3nt: TGCGCCAGCAGTCAGTCAGGGGTCAACACTGAAGCTTTCTTT
CDR3aa: CASSQSGVNTEAFF
abundance: -
v_gene: TRBV5-1
j_gene: TRBJ1-1
d_gene: -

CDR3nt: TGCACCAGCAGCCAGGCGATAGCGGGGTGGCAGTTCTTC
CDR3aa: CTSSQAIAGWQFF
abundance: -
v_gene: TRBV1
j_gene: TRBJ2-1
d_gene: -

CDR3nt: TGTGCCAGCAGCGTAGGTGCTGGGAGGGTGCAAGAGACCCAGTACTTC
CDR3aa: CASSVGAGRVQETQYF
abundance: -
v_gene: TRBV9
j_gene: TRBJ2-5
d_gene: TRBD2

CDR3nt: TGTGCCAGCAGAGGGACCGGGACAGGGATAGCTTTCTTT
CDR3aa: CASRGTGTGIAFF
abundance: few
v_gene: TRBV27
j_gene: TRBJ1-1
d_gene: TRBD1

CDR3nt: TGTGCCAGCTCACCACCAGGGGGTAAGCGAAATGAGCAGTTCTTC
CDR3aa: CASSPPGGKRNEQFF
abundance: -
v_gene: TRBV18
j_gene: TRBJ2-1
d_gene: -

CDR3nt: TGTGCCAGCACGACCGACTATAGCAATCAGCCCCAGCATTTT
CDR3aa: CASTTDYSNQPQHF
abundance: few
v_gene: TRBV2
j_gene: TRBJ1-5
d_gene: -

CDR3nt: TGCGCCAGCAGCCAAGATTACGGGGTTTGGGAGACCCAGTACTTC
CDR3aa: CASSQDYGVWETQYF
abundance: -
v_gene: TRBV4-3
j_gene: TRBJ2-5
d_gene: -

CDR3nt: TGTGCCAGCAGCCAAGTCCGTCCGTCGTCAGTGTCCTACGAGCAGTACTTC
CDR3aa: CASSQVRPSSVSYEQYF
abundance: few
v_gene: TRBV14
j_gene: TRBJ2-7
d_gene: -

CDR3nt: TGTGCCACCAGCAGGGACATTGGCTATGGCTACACCTTC
CDR3aa: CATSRDIGYGYTF
abundance: once
v_gene: TRBV15
j_gene: TRBJ1-2
d_gene: -

CDR3nt: TGCGCCAGCAGCGGGACTCCGGAGAACACCGGGGAGCTGTTTTTT
CDR3aa: CASSGTPENTGELFF
abundance: few
v_gene: TRBV4-1
j_gene: TRBJ2-2
d_gene: -

CDR3nt: TGCGCCAGCAGCGTGGCGGGAGTGGACGAGCAGTACTTC
CDR3aa: CASSVAGVDEQYF
abundance: once
v_gene: TRBV5-1
j_gene: TRBJ2-7
d_gene: TRBD2

CDR3nt: TGTGCCAGCAGCGCTATTCTGGGACAGGGAGAGACCCAGTACTTC
CDR3aa: CASSAILGQGETQYF
abundance: few
v_gene: TRBV7-8
j_gene: TRBJ2-5
d_gene: TRBD1

CDR3nt: TGTGCCAGCAGAAGGGACAGAGAGAACACTGAAGCTTTCTTT
CDR3aa: CASRRDRENTEAFF
abundance: -
v_gene: TRBV6-4
j_gene: TRBJ1-1
d_gene: TRBD1

CDR3nt: TGTGCCAGTCGGGGGGCCGGGGAGACCCAGTACTTC
CDR3aa: CASRGAGETQYF
abundance: -
v_gene: TRBV28
j_gene: TRBJ2-5
d_gene: -

CDR3nt: TGCGCCAGCAGTGAAGGAGGCGGGAGGGCCGGTGAGACCCAGTACTTC
CDR3aa: CASSEGGGRAGETQYF
abundance: -
v_gene: TRBV10-2
j_gene: TRBJ2-5
d_gene: TRBD2

CDR3nt: TGTGCCATCAGTGAGTCCCAGGGGCTAAGTTCCTACGAGCAGTACTTC
CDR3aa: CAISESQGLSSYEQYF
abundance: -
v_gene: TRBV10-3
j_gene: TRBJ2-7
d_gene: -

CDR3nt: TGCGCCAGCAGCTTTGGGACAGGTTCGGTCGAGCAGTACTTC
CDR3aa: CASSFGTGSVEQYF
abundance: -
v_gene: TRBV5-1
j_gene: TRBJ2-7
d_gene: TRBD1

CDR3nt: TGTGCCAGCAGGACCCCGGGAGCACGAAGTTACGAGCAGTACTTC
CDR3aa: CASRTPGARSYEQYF
abundance: -
v_gene: TRBV6-5
j_gene: TRBJ2-7
d_gene: -

CDR3nt: TGTGCCAGCAGCGCAAGTCTAGCGGGAGTTAACAATGAGCAGTTCTTC
CDR3aa: CASSASLAGVNNEQFF
abundance: -
v_gene: TRBV5-4
j_gene: TRBJ2-1
d_gene: TRBD2

CDR3nt: TGTGCCAGCAGCCCCAGAGGCGACGCCGCCTACGAGCAGTACTTC
CDR3aa: CASSPRGDAAYEQYF
abundance: -
v_gene: TRBV7-8
j_gene: TRBJ2-7
d_gene: -

CDR3nt: TGCGCCAGCAGCCAGGACAGGGTTCTCCTTTATGGCTACACCTTC
CDR3aa: CASSQDRVLLYGYTF
abundance: -
v_gene: TRBV4-3
j_gene: TRBJ1-2
d_gene: TRBD1

CDR3nt: TGTGCCAGCAGCTTAGACAGGTACCAAGAGACCCAGTACTTC
CDR3aa: CASSLDRYQETQYF
abundance: -
v_gene: TRBV7-2
j_gene: TRBJ2-5
d_gene: -

CDR3nt: TGTGCCAGCAGTTTATGGGAGGGTACCAAAAACATTCAGTACTTC
CDR3aa: CASSLWEGTKNIQYF
abundance: once
v_gene: TRBV28
j_gene: TRBJ2-4
d_gene: -

CDR3nt: TGTGCCAGCAGCATCGGACTAGCGGGAGGGTACAATGAGCAGTTCTTC
CDR3aa: CASSIGLAGGYNEQFF
abundance: few
v_gene: TRBV7-9
j_gene: TRBJ2-1
d_gene: TRBD2

CDR3nt: TGTGCCAGCAGGCCCAGGGACAACCATCATGGCTACACCTTC
CDR3aa: CASRPRDNHHGYTF
abundance: -
v_gene: TRBV6-5
j_gene: TRBJ1-2
d_gene: -

CDR3nt: TGTGCCAGCAGCCCCCCCCCAACCCAGGGATACGAGCAGTACTTC
CDR3aa: CASSPPPTQGYEQYF
abundance: once
v_gene: TRBV7-9
j_gene: TRBJ2-7
d_gene: -